The following is a T cell receptor beta chain sequence with its context. Its antigen is unknown. The entry originates in a study of cytomegalovirus exposure and HLA in healthy donors. The study's findings and limits: Per a later analysis, 15,000 to 20,000 TCR beta sequences showed association with HLA alleles at 0.05 false discovery rate. In a later analysis, TCR beta V- and J-gene trimming showed a link to a missense DCLRE1C variant.

Primers: 60 Vbeta forward and 13 Jbeta reverse. The protocol was immunoSEQ multiplex PCR, while the TCRdb copy is restricted to in-frame clones and leaves out a portion. In the table there are about 140,000 clones, 65% to 70% of which are singletons. Trimming cost V 1 base and J 0 bases, with 17 bases left between them. CDR3 length: 18 amino acids. Per the germline V gene, CDR1 is SGHAT and CDR2 is FQNNGV. This rearrangement joins TRBV11-2 to TRBJ2-3; TRBD2 might be the D (6 bases). The sequenced sample was PBMCs. The sequence was collected from a man younger than 45 in good health and CMV-seropositive. CDR3 in amino acids: CASSLARLAGTSTDTQYF. In DNA, the CDR3 is TGTGCCAGCAGCTTAGCAAGGCTGGCCGGGACTAGCACAGATACGCAGTATTTT.